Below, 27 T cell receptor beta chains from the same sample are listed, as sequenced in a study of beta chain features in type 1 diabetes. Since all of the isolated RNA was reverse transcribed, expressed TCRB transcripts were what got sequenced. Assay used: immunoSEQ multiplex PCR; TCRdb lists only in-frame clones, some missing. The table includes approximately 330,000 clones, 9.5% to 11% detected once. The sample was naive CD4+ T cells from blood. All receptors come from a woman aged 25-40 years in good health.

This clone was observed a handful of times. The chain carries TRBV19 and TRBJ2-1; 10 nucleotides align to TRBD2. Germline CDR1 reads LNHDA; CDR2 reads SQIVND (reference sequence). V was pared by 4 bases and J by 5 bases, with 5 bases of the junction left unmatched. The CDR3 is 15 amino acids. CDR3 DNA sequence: TGTGCCAGTAGTACAACTAGCGGGATAAACAATGAGCAGTTCTTC. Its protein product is CASSTTSGINNEQFF. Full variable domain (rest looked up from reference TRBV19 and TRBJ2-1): DGGITQSPKYLFRKEGQNVTLSCEQNLNHDAMYWYRQDPGQGLRLIYYSQIVNDFQKGDIAEGYSVSREKKESFPLTVTSAQKNPTAFYLCASSTTSGINNEQFFGPGTRLTVL.

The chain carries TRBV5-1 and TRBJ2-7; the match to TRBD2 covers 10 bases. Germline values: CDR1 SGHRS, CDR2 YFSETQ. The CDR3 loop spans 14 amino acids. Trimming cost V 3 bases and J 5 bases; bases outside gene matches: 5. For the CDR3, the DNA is TGCGCCAGCAGCTGGGGTACTAGCGGGAACGAGCAGTACTTC. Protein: CASSWGTSGNEQYF.

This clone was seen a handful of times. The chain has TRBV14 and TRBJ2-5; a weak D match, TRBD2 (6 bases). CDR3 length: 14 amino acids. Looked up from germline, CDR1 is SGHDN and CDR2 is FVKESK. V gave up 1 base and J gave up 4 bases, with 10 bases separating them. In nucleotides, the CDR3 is TGTGCCAGCAGCCAAGTGCCGGAGGGAGAGACCCAGTACTTC. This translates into CASSQVPEGETQYF.

CDR3 nucleotide sequence: TGTGCCAGCATCACAGGGATGAGTGAAAAACTGTTTTTT. It specifies CASITGMSEKLFF. The chain couples TRBV28 to TRBJ1-4, with D tentatively TRBD1 (6 bases). Germline lookup yields CDR1 MDHEN and CDR2 SYDVKM. Between the trimmed V and J ends, which lost 7 bases and 7 bases, there was a span of 13 bases. The CDR3 is 13 amino acids. Full variable domain (outside the CDR3, taken from reference TRBV28 and TRBJ1-4): DVKVTQSSRYLVKRTGEKVFLECVQDMDHENMFWYRQDPGLGLRLIYFSYDVKMKEKGDIPEGYSVSREKKERFSLILESASTNQTSMYLCASITGMSEKLFFGSGTQLSVL.

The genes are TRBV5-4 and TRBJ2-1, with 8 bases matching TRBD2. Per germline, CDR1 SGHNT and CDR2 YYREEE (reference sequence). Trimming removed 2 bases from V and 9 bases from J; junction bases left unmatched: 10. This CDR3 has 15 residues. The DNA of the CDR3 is TGTGCCAGCAGCTTTCAACGGGAGGGCCGGGGTGAGCAGTTCTTC. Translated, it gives CASSFQREGRGEQFF.

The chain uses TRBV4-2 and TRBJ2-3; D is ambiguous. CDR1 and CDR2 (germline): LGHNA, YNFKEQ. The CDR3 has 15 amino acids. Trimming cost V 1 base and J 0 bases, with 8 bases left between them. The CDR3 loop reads CASSQAQPSTDTQYF. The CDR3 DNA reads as TGTGCCAGCAGCCAAGCACAACCGAGCACAGATACGCAGTATTTT.

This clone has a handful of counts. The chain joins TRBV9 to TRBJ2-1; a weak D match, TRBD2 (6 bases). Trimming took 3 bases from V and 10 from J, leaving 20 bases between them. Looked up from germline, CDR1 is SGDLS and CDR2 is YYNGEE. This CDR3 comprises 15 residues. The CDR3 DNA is TGTGCCAGCAGCGCCCTTGGCGGGGCTCCCAACGAGCAGTTCTTC. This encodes CASSALGGAPNEQFF.

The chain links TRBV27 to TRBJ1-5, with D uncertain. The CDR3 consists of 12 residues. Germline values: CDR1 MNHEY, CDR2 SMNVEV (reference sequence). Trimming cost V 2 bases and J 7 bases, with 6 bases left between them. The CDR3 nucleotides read TGTGCCAGCAGTTTAATCGGGCAGCCCCAGCATTTT. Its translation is CASSLIGQPQHF.

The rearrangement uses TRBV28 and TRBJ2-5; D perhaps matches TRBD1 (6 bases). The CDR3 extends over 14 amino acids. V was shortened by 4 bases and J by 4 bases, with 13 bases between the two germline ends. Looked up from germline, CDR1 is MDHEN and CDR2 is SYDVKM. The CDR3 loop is CASSSPPGAETQYF. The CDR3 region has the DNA TGTGCCAGCAGTTCTCCACCAGGGGCAGAGACCCAGTACTTC.

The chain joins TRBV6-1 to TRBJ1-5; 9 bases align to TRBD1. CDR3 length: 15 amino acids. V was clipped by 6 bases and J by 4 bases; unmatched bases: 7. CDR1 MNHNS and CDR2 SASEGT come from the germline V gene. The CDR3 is CASRHGQGSNQPQHF. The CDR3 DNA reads TGTGCCAGCAGACATGGACAGGGGTCGAATCAGCCCCAGCATTTT.

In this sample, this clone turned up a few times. This chain's CDR3 is CASSFFHATSGADTQYF. The CDR3 region has the DNA TGTGCCAGCAGCTTTTTTCATGCGACTAGCGGGGCAGATACGCAGTATTTT. This chain joins TRBV7-9 and TRBJ2-3, with 11 bases matching TRBD2. This CDR3 contains 17 residues. The V segment lost 3 bases and the J segment 4 bases; nucleotides outside the gene matches: 9. CDR1 is SEHNR and CDR2 is FQNEAQ in the germline V gene (reference sequence).

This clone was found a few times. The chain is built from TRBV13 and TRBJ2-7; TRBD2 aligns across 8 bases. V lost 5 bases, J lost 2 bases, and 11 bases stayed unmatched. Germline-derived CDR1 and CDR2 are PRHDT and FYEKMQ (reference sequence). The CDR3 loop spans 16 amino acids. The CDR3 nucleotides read TGTGCCAGCAGCCCACCCCGAGCGGGAGCGCCCTACGAGCAGTACTTC. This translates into CASSPPRAGAPYEQYF. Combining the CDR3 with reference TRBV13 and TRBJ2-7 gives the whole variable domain AAGVIQSPRHLIKEKRETATLKCYPIPRHDTVYWYQQGPGQDPQFLISFYEKMQSDKGSIPDRFSAQQFSDYHSELNMSSLELGDSALYFCASSPPRAGAPYEQYFGPGTRLTVT.

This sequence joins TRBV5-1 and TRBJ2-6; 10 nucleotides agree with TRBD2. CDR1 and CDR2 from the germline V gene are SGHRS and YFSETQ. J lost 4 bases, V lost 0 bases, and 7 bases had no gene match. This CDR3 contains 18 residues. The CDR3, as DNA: TGCGCCAGCAGCTTGGAGCTAGCGGGAGCTCGCGGGGCCAACGTCCTGACTTTC. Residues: CASSLELAGARGANVLTF.

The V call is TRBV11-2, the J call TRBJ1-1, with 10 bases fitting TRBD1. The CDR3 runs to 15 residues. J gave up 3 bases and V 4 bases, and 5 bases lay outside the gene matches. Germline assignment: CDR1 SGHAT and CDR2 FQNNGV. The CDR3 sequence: CASSYLGQGDTEAFF. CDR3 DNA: TGTGCCAGCAGCTACCTAGGACAGGGGGACACTGAAGCTTTCTTT.

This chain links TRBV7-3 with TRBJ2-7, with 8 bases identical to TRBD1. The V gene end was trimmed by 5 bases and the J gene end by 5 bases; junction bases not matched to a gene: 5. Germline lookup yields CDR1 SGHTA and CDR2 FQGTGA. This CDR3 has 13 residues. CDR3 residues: CASSLQGADEQYF. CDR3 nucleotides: TGTGCCAGCAGCCTTCAGGGGGCTGACGAGCAGTACTTC.

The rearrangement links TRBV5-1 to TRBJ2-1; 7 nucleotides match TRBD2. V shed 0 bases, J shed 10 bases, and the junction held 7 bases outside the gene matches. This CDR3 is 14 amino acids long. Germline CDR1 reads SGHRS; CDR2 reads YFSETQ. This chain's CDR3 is CASSLVGLAAEQFF. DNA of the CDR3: TGCGCCAGCAGCTTGGTTGGTCTAGCGGCCGAGCAGTTCTTC.

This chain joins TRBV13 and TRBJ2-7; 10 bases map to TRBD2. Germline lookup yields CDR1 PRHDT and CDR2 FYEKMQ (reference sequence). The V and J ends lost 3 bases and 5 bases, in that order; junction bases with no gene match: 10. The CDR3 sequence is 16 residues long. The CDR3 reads CASSLGGVLAGNEQYF. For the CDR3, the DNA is TGTGCCAGCAGCTTGGGGGGCGTACTAGCGGGAAACGAGCAGTACTTC. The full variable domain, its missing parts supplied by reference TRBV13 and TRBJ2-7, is AAGVIQSPRHLIKEKRETATLKCYPIPRHDTVYWYQQGPGQDPQFLISFYEKMQSDKGSIPDRFSAQQFSDYHSELNMSSLELGDSALYFCASSLGGVLAGNEQYFGPGTRLTVT.

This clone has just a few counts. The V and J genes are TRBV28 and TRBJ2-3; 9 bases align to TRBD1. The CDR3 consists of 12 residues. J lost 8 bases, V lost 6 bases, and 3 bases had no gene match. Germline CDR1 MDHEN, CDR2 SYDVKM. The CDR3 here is CASRQGAGTQYF. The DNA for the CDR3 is TGTGCCAGCAGACAGGGGGCGGGTACGCAGTATTTT.

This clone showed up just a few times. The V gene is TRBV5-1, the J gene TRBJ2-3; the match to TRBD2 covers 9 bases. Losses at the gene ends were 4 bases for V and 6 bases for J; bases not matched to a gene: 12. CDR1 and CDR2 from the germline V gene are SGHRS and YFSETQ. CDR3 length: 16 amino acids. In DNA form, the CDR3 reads TGCGCCAGCAGCCCCGGACTAGCGAACGTACTGGATACGCAGTATTTT. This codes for CASSPGLANVLDTQYF.

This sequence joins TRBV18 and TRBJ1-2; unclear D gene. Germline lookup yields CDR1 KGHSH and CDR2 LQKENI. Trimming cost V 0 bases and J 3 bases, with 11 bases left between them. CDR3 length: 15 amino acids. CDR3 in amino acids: CASSPPSRFDYGYTF. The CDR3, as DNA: TGTGCCAGCTCACCACCTTCCAGGTTCGACTATGGCTACACCTTC.

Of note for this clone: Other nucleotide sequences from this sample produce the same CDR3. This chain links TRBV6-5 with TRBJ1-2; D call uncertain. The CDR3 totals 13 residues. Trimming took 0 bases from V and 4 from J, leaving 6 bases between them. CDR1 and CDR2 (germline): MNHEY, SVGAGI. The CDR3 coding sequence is TGTGCCAGCAGTTACTCGGCATCCTATGGCTACACCTTC. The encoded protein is CASSYSASYGYTF.

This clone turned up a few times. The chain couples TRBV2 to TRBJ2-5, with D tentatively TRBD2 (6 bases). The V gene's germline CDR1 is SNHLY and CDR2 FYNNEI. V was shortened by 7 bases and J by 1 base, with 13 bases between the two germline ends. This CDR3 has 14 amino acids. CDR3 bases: TGTGCCAGCATTCCAGGAGGGAGCCAAGAGACCCAGTACTTC. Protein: CASIPGGSQETQYF.

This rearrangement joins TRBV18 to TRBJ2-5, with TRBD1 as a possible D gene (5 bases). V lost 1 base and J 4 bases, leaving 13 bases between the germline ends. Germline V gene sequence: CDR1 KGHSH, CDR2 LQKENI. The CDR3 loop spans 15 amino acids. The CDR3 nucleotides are TGTGCCAGCTCACCACAAACTGCTCAGGGAGAGACCCAGTACTTC. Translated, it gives CASSPQTAQGETQYF.

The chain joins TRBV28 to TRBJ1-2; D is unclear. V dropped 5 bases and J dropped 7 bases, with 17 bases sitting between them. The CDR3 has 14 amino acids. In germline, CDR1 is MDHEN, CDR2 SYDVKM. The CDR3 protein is CASSTQMSRSGYTF. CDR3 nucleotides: TGTGCCAGCAGTACCCAAATGAGCCGGTCTGGCTACACCTTC.

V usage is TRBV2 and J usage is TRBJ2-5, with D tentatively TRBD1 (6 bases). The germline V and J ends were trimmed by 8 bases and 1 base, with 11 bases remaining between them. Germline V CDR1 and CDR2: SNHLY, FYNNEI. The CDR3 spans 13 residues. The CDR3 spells CASRGTPQETQYF. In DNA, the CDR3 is TGTGCCAGCCGTGGGACACCCCAAGAGACCCAGTACTTC.

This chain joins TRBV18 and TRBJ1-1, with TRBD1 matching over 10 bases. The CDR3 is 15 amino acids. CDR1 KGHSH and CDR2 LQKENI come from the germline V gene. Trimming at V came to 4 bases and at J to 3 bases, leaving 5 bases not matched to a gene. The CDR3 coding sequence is TGTGCCAGCTCACTACCCGGGACAGGGGACACTGAAGCTTTCTTT. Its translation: CASSLPGTGDTEAFF.

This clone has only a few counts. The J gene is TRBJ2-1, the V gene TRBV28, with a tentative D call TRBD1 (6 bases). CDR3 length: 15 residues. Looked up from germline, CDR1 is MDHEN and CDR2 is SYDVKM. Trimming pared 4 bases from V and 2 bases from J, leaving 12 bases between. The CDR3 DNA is TGTGCCAGCAGTTCGAACAGGGTTACCTACAATGAGCAGTTCTTC. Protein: CASSSNRVTYNEQFF.